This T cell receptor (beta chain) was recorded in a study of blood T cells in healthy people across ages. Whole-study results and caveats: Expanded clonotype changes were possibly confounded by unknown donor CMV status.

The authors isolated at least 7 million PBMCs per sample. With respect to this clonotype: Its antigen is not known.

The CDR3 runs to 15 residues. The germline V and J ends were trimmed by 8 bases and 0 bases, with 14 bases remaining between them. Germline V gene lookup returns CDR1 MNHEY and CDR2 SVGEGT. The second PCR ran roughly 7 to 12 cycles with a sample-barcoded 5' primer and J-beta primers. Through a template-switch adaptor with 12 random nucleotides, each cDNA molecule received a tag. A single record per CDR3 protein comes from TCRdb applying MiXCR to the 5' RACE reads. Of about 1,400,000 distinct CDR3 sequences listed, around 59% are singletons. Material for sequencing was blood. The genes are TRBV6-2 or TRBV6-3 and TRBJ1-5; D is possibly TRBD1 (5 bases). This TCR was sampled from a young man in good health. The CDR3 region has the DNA TGTGCCAGCGGGAGACAGATTAATAGCAATCAGCCCCAGCATTTT. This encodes CASGRQINSNQPQHF.